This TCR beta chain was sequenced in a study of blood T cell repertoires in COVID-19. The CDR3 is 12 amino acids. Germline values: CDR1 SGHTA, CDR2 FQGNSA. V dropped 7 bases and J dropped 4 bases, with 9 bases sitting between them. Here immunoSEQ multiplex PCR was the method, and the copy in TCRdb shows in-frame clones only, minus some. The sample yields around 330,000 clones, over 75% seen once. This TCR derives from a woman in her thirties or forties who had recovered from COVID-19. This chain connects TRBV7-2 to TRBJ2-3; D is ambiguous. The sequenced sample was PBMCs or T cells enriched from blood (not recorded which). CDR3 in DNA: TGTGCCAGCACTTTCTTTGCAGATACGCAGTATTTT. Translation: CASTFFADTQYF.